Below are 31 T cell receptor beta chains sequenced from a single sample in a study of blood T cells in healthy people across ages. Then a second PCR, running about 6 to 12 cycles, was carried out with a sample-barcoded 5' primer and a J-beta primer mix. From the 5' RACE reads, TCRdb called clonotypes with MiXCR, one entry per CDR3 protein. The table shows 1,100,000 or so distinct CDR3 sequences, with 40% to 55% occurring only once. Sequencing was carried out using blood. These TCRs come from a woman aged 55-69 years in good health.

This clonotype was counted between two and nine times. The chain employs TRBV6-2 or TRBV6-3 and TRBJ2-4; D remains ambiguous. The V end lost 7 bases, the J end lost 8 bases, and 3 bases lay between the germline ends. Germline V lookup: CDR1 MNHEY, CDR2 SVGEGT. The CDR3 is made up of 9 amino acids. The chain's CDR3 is CASTDIQYF. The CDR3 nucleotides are TGTGCCAGCACGGACATTCAGTACTTC.

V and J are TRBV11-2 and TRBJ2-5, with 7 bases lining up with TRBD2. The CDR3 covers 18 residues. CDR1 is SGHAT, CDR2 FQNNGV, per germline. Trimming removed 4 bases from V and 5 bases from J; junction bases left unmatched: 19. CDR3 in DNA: TGTGCCAGCAGCTCTAAGCATCAGACTAGCCAAGTCCAGGAGACCCAGTACTTC. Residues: CASSSKHQTSQVQETQYF.

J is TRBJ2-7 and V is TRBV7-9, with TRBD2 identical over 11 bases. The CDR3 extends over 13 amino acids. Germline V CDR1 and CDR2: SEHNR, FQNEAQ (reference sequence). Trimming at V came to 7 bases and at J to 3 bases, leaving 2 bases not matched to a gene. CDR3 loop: CASTGTSGYEQYF. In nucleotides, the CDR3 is TGTGCCAGCACCGGGACTAGCGGCTACGAGCAGTACTTC.

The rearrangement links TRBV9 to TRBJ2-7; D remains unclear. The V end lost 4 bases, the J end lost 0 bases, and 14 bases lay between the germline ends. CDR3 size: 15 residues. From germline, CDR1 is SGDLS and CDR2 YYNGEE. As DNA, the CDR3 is TGTGCCAGCAGCCTAGGGATGGGCAGCTCCTACGAGCAGTACTTC. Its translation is CASSLGMGSSYEQYF.

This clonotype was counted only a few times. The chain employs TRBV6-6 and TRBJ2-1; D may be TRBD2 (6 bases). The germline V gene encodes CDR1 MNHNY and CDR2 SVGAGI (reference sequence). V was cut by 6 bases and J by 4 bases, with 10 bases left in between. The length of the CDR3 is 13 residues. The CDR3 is CASSRGTYNEQFF. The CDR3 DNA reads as TGTGCCAGCAGCCGGGGGACGTACAATGAGCAGTTCTTC.

The CDR3 bases are TGTGCCAGCAACCAGGACAGGGGGAGTACCGGGGAGCTGTTTTTT. This codes for CASNQDRGSTGELFF. This chain connects TRBV7-9 to TRBJ2-2; TRBD1 matches at 10 bases. Germline V gene data show CDR1 as SEHNR and CDR2 as FQNEAQ (reference sequence). The CDR3 spans 15 residues. V gave up 7 bases and J gave up 5 bases; unmatched junction bases: 7.

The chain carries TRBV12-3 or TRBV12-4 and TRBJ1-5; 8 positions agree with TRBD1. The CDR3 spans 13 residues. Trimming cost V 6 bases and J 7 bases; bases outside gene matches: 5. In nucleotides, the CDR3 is TGTGCCAGCAGGAAAGACAGGGGCCAGCCCCAGCATTTT. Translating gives CASRKDRGQPQHF.

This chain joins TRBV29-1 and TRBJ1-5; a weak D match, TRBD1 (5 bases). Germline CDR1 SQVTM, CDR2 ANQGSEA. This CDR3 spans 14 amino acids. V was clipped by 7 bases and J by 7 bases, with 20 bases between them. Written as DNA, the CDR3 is TGCAGCGCTGCCTCAGGGTCAAAAGGACAGCCCCAGCATTTT. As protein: CSAASGSKGQPQHF.

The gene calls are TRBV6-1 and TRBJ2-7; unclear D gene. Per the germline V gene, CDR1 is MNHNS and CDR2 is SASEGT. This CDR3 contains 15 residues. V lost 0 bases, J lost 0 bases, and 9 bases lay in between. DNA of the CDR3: TGTGCCAGCAGTGAAGCGCGTGGCGGCTCCTACGAGCAGTACTTC. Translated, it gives CASSEARGGSYEQYF.

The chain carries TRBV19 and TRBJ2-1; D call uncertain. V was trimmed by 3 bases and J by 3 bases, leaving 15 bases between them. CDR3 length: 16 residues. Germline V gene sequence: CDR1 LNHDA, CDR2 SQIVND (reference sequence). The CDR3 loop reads CASSIGDWGNYNEQFF. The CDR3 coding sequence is TGTGCCAGTAGTATTGGGGATTGGGGTAACTACAATGAGCAGTTCTTC.

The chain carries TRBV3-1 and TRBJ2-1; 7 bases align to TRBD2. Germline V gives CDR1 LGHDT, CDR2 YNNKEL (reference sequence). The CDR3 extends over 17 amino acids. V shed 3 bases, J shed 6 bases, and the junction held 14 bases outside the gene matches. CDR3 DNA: TGTGCCAGCAGCCAGCCGGACTGGGGGGGGAGAGGCAATGAGCAGTTCTTC. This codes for CASSQPDWGGRGNEQFF.

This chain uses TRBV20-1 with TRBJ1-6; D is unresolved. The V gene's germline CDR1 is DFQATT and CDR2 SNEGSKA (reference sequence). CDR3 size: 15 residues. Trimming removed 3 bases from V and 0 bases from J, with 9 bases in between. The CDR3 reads CSARGSSSYNSPLHF. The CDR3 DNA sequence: TGCAGTGCTAGGGGCAGTAGCTCCTATAATTCACCCCTCCACTTT.

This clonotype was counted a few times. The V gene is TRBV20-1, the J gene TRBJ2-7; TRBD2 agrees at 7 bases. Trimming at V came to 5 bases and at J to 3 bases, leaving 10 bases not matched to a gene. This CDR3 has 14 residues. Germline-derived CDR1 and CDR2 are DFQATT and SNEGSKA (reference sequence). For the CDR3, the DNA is TGCAGTGCTCGGAAGCGGGGCCCTCTCTACGAGCAGTACTTC. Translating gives CSARKRGPLYEQYF.

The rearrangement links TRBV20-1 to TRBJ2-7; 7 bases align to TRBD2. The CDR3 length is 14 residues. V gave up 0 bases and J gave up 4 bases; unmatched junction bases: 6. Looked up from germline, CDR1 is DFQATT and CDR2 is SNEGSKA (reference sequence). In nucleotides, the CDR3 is TGCAGTGCTAGAGAGGAGGCTAGCGGATACGAGCAGTACTTC. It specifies CSAREEASGYEQYF.

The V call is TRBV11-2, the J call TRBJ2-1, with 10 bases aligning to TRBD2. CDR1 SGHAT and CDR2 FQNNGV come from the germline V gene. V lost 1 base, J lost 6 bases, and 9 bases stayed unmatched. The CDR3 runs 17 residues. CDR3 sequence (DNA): TGTGCCAGCAGCTTAGTCCGACCGGGACTAGCGCCCAATGAGCAGTTCTTC. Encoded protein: CASSLVRPGLAPNEQFF.

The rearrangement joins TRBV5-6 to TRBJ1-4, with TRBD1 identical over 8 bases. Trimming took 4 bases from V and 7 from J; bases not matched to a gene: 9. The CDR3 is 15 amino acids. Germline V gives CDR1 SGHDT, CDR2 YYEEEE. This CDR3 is CASSPPGQGAEKLFF. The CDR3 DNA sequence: TGTGCCAGCAGCCCCCCGGGGCAGGGGGCTGAAAAACTGTTTTTT.

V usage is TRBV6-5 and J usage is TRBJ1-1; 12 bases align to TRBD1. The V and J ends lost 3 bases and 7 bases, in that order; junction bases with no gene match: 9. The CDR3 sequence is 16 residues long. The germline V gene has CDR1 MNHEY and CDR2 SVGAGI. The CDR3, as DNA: TGTGCCAGCAGTTATTCGGGGACAGGGGGCGTACGTGAAGCTTTCTTT. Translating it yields CASSYSGTGGVREAFF.

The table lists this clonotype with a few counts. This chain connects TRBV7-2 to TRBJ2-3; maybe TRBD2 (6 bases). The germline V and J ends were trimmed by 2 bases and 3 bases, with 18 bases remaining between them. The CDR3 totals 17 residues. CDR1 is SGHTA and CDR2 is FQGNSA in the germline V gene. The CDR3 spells CASSLSLIGGTTDTQYF. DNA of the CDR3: TGTGCCAGCAGCTTAAGTCTTATCGGGGGAACGACAGATACGCAGTATTTT.

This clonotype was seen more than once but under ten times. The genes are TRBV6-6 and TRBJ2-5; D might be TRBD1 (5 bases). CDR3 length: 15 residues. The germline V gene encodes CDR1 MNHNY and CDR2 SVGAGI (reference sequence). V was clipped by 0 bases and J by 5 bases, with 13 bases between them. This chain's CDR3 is CASSYSTIRAETQYF. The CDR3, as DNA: TGTGCCAGCAGTTACTCAACGATCAGGGCGGAGACCCAGTACTTC.

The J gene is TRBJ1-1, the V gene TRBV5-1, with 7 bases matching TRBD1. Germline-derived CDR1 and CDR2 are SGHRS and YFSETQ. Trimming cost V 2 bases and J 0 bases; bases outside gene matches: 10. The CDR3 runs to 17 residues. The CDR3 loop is CASSFTGAGHLNTEAFF. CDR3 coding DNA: TGCGCCAGCAGCTTTACAGGGGCGGGTCACTTGAACACTGAAGCTTTCTTT.

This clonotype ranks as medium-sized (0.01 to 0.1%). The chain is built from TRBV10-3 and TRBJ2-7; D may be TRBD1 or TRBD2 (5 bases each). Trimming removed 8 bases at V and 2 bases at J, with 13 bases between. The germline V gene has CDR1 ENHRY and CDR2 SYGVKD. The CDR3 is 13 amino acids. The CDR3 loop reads CAIWQGRPYEQYF. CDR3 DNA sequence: TGTGCCATCTGGCAGGGACGACCCTACGAGCAGTACTTC.

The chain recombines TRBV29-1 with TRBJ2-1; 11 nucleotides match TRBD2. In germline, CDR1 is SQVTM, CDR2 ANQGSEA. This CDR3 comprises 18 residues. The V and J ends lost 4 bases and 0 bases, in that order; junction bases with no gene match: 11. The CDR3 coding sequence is TGCAGCGTTGGGCGGGCTAGCGGGAGGAGGAGCTCCTACAATGAGCAGTTCTTC. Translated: CSVGRASGRRSSYNEQFF.

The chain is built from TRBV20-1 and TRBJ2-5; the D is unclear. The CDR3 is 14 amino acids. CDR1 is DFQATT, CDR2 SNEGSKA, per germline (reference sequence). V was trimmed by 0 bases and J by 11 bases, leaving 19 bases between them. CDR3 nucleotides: TGCAGTGCTAGAGATCTCTCTGAGTGGGGTGAGCAGTACTTC. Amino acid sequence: CSARDLSEWGEQYF.

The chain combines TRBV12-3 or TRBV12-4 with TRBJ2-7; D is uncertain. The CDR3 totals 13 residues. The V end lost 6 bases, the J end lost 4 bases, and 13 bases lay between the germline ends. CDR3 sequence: CASSPQEMYEQYF. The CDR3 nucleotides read TGTGCCAGCAGCCCCCAGGAAATGTACGAGCAGTACTTC.

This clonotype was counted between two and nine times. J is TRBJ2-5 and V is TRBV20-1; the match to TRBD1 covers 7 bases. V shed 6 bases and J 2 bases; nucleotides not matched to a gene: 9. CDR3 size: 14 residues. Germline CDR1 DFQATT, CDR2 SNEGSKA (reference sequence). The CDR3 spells CSAQPGDSQETQYF. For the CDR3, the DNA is TGCAGTGCCCAGCCCGGGGACAGTCAAGAGACCCAGTACTTC.

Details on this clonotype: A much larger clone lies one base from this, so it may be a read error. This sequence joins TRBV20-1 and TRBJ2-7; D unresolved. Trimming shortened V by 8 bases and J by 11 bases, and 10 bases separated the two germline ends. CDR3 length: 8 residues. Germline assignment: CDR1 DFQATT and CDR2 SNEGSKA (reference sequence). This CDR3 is CSTETKYF. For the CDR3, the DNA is TGCAGTACGGAGACCAAGTACTTC.

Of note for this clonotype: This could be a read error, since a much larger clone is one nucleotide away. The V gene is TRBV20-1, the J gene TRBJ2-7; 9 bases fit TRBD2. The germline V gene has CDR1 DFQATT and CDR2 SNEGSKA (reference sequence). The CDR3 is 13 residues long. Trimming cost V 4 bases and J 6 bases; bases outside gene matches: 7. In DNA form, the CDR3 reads TGCAGTGCTATAGCGGGAGACGTTTGCGAGCAGTACTTC. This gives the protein CSAIAGDVCEQYF.

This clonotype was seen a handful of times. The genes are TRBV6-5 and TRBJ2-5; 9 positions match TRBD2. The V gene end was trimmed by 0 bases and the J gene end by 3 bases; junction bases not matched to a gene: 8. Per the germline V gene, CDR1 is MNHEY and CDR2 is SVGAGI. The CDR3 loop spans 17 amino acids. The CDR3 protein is CASSYSTVSSGKETQYF. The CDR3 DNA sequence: TGTGCCAGCAGTTACTCGACCGTGTCTAGCGGGAAAGAGACCCAGTACTTC.

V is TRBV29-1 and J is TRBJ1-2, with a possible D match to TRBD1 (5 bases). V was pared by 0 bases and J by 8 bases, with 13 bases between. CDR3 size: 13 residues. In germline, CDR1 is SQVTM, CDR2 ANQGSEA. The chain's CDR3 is CSVEEAGSGGYTF. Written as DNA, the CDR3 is TGCAGCGTTGAAGAGGCAGGGAGCGGCGGCTACACCTTC.

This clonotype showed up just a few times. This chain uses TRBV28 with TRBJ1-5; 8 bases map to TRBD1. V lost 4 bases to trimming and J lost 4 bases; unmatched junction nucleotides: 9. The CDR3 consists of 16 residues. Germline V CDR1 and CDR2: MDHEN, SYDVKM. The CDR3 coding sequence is TGTGCCAGCAGTTCACCCCAAGGACAGGGAAATCAGCCCCAGCATTTT. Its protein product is CASSSPQGQGNQPQHF.

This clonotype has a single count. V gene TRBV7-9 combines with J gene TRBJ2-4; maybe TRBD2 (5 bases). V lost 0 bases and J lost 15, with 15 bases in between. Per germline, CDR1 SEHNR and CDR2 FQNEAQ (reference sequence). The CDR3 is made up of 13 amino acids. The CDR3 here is CASSLAGGYERYF. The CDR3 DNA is TGTGCCAGCAGCTTAGCGGGCGGGTACGAGCGGTACTTC. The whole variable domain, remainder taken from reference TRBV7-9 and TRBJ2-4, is DTGVSQNPRHKITKRGQNVTFRCDPISEHNRLYWYRQTLGQGPEFLTYFQNEAQLEKSRLLSDRFSAERPKGSFSTLEIQRTEQGDSAMYLCASSLAGGYERYFGAGTRLSVL.